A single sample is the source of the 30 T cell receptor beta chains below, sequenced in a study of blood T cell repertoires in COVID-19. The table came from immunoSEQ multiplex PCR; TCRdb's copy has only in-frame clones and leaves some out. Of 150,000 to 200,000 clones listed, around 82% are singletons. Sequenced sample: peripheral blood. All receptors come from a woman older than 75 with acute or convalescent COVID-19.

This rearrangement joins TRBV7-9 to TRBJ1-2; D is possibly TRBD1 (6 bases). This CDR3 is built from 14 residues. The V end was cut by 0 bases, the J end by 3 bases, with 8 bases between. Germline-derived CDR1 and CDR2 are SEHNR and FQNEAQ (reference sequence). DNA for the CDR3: TGTGCCAGCAGCTTAGCAAGGGGGTACTATGGCTACACCTTC. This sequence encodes CASSLARGYYGYTF.

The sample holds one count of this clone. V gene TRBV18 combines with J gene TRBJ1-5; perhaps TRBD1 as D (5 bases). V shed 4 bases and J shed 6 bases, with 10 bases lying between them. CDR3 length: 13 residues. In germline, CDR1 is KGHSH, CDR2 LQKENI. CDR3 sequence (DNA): TGTGCCAGCTCACAGGACACGGCTCAGCCCCAGCATTTT. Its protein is CASSQDTAQPQHF.

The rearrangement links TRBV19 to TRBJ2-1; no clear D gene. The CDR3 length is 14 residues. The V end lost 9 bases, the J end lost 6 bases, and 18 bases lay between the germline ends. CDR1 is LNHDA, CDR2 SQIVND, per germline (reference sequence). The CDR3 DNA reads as TGTGCCAGCCGCGGCGGTAATTTTCCCAATGAGCAGTTCTTC. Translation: CASRGGNFPNEQFF.

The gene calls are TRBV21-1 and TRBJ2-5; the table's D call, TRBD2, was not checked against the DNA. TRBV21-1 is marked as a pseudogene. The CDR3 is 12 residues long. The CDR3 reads CASSNTQETQYF. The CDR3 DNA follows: TGTGCCAGCAGCAACACTCAAGAGACCCAGTACTTC.

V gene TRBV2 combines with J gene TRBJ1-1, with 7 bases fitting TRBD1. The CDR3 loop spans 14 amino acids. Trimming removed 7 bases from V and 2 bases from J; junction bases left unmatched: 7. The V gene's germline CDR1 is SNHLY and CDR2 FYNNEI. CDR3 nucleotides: TGTGCCAGCACCAGACAGGGAGGCAACACTGAAGCTTTCTTT. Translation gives CASTRQGGNTEAFF.

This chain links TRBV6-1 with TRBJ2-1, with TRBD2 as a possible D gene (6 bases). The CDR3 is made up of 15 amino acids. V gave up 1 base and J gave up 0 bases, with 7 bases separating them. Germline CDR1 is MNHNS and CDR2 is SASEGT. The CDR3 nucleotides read TGTGCCAGCAGTGAAGACGGGGGCTCCTACAATGAGCAGTTCTTC. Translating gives CASSEDGGSYNEQFF.

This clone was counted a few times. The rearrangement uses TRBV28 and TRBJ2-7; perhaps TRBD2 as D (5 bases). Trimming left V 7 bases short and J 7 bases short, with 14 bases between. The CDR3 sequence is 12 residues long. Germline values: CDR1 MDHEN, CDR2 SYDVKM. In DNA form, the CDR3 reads TGTGCCAGCAATGAGGCGTCGGGGGAGCAGTACTTC. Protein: CASNEASGEQYF.

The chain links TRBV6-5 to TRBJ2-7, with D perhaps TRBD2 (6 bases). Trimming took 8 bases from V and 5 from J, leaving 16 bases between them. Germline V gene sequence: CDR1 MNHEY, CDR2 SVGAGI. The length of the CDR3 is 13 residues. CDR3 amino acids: CASGSGRVDEQYF. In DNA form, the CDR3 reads TGTGCCAGCGGTAGCGGCCGGGTGGACGAGCAGTACTTC.

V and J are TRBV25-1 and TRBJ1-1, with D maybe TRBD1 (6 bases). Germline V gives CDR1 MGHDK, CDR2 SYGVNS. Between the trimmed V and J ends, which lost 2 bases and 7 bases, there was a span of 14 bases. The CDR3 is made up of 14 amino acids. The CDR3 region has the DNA TGTGCCAGCAGTGAACCGGGCGGGGGCCGTGAAGCTTTCTTT. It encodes CASSEPGGGREAFF.

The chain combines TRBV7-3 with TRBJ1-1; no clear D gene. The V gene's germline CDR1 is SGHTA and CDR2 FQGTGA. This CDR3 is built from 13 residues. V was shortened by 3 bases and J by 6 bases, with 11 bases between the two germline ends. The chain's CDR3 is CASSFNVQSEAFF. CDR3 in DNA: TGTGCCAGCAGCTTTAATGTGCAGTCTGAAGCTTTCTTT.

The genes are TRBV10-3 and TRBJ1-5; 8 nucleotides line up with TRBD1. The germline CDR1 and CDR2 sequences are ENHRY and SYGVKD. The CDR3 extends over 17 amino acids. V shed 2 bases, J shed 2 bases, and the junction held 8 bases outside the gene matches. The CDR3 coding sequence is TGTGCCATCAGTGAGGGGGCCAGGGGGCGCGGCAATCAGCCCCAGCATTTT. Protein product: CAISEGARGRGNQPQHF.

Here the CDR3 reads CASSLGSGQLIEKLFF. CDR3 bases: TGCGCCAGCAGCTTGGGCTCAGGACAGCTAATTGAAAAACTGTTTTTT. This chain connects TRBV5-1 to TRBJ1-4; a weak D match, TRBD1 (6 bases). Germline CDR1 SGHRS, CDR2 YFSETQ. Trimming took 0 bases from V and 7 from J, leaving 16 bases between them. The CDR3 is 16 residues long.

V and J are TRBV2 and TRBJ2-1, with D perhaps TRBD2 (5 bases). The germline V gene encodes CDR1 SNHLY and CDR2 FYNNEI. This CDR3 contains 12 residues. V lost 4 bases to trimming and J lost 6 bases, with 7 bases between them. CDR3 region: CASSVDFNEQFF. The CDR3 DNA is TGTGCCAGCAGTGTGGACTTCAATGAGCAGTTCTTC.

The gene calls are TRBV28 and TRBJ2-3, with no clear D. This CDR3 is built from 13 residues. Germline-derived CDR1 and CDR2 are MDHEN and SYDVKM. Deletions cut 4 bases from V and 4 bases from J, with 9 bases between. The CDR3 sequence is CASSSSLADTQYF. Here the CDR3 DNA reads TGTGCCAGCAGTTCCTCGTTAGCAGATACGCAGTATTTT.

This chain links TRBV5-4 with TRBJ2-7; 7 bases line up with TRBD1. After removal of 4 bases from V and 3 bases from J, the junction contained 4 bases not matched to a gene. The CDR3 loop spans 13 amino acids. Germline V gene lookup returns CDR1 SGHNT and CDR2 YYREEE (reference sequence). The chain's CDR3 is CASSQDRYYEQYF. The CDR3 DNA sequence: TGTGCCAGCAGCCAGGACAGGTACTACGAGCAGTACTTC.

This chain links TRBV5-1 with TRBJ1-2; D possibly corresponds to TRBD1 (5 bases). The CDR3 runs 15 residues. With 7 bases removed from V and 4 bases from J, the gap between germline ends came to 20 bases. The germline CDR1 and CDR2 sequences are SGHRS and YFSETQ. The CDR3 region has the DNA TGCGCCAGCGCCCCAGAGACAGCTACATCCTATGGCTACACCTTC. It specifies CASAPETATSYGYTF.

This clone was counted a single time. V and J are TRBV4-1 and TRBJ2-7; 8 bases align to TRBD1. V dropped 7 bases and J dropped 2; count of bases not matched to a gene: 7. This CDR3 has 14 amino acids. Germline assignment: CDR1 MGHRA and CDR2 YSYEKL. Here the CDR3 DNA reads TGCGCCAGCACCATAGGACAGGGAACCTACGAGCAGTACTTC. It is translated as CASTIGQGTYEQYF.

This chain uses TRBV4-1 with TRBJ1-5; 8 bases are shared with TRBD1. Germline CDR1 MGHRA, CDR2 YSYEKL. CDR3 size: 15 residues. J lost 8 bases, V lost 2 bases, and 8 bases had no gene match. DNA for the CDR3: TGCGCCAGCAGCCAAATGGACAGGGTTGCCGAGCCCCAGCATTTT. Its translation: CASSQMDRVAEPQHF.

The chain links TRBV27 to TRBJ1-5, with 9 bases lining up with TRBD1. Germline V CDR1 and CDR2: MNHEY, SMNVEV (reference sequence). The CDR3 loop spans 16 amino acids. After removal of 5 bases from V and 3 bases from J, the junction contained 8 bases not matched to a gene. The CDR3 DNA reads TGTGCCAGCAGTCCGGGACAGGGAGGCTACAATCAGCCCCAGCATTTT. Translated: CASSPGQGGYNQPQHF.

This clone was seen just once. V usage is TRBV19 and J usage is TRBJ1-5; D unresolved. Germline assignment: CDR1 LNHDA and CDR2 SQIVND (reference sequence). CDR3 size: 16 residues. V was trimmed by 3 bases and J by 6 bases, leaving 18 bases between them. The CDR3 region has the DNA TGTGCCAGTAGTATCCCCTCAATCTCCAGCGGTCAGCCCCAGCATTTT. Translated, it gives CASSIPSISSGQPQHF.

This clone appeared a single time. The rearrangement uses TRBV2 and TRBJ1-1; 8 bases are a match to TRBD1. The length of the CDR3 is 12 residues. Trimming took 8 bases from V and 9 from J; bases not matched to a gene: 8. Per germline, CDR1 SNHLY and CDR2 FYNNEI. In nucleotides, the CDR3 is TGTGCCAGCGACCCTGGACAGGGTAAAGCTTTCTTT. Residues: CASDPGQGKAFF.

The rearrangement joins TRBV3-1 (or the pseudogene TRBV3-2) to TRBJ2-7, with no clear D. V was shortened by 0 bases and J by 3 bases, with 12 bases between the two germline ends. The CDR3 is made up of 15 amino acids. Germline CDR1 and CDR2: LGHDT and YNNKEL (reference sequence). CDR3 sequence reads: CASSQDLSESYEQYF. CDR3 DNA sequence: TGTGCCAGCAGCCAAGATTTATCGGAGAGCTACGAGCAGTACTTC.

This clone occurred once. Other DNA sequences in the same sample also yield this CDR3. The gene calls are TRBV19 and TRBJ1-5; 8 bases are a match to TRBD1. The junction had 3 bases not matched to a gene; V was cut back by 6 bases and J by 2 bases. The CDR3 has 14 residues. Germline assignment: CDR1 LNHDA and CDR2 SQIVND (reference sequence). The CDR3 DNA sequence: TGTGCCAGTAGCGGACAGGGAGGCAATCAGCCCCAGCATTTT. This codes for CASSGQGGNQPQHF.

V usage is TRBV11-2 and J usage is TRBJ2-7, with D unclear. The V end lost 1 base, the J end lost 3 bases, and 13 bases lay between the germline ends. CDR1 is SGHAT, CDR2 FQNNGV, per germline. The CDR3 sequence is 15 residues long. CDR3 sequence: CASSLALSMVYEQYF. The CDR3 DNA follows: TGTGCCAGCAGCTTAGCCCTAAGTATGGTCTACGAGCAGTACTTC.

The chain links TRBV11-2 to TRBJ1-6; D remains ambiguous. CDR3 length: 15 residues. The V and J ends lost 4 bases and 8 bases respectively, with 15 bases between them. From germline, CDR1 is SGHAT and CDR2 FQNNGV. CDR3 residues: CASSSNPSRDSPLHF. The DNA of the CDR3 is TGTGCCAGCAGCTCGAATCCGAGCCGGGATTCACCCCTCCACTTT.

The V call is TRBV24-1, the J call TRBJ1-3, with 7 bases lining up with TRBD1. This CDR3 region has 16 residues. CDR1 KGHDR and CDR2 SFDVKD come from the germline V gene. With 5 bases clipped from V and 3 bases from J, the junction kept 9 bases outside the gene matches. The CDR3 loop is CATSGLTGAGGNTIYF. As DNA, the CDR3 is TGTGCCACCAGTGGCCTAACAGGGGCTGGTGGAAACACCATATATTTT.

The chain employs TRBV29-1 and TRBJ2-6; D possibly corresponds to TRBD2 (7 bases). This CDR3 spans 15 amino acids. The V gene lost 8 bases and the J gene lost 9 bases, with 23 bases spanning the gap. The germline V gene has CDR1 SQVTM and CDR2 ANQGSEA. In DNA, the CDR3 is TGCAGCCCTCAAGGGGGGGAAAAAATAATCAACGTCCTGACTTTC. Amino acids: CSPQGGEKIINVLTF.

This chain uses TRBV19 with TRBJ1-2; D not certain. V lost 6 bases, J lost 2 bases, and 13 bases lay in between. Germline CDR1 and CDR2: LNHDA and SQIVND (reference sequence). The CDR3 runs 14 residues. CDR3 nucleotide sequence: TGTGCCAGTAGGACCTCGGGAACGAACTATGGCTACACCTTC. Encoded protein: CASRTSGTNYGYTF. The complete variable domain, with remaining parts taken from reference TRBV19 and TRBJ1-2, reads DGGITQSPKYLFRKEGQNVTLSCEQNLNHDAMYWYRQDPGQGLRLIYYSQIVNDFQKGDIAEGYSVSREKKESFPLTVTSAQKNPTAFYLCASRTSGTNYGYTFGSGTRLTVV.

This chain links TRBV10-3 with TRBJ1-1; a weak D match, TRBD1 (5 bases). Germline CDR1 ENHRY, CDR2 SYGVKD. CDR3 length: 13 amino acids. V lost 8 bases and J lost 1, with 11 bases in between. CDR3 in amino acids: CAIGDSPNTEAFF. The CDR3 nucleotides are TGTGCCATCGGGGACTCACCGAACACTGAAGCTTTCTTT.

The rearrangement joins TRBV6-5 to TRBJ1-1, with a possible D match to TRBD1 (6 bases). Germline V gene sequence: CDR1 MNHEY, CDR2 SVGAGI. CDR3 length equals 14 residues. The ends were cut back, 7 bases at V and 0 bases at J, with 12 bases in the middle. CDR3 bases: TGTGCCAGCAAGGGGGATTCTATGAACACTGAAGCTTTCTTT. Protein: CASKGDSMNTEAFF.